This TCR beta chain emerged from a study of blood T cell repertoires in COVID-19. Study overall: Specimens from acute and convalescent COVID-19 originated in the United States, Italy and Spain. Sources were T cells, B-cell-depleted T cells, or PBMCs; the material itself was cDNA or gDNA.

In the original workflow: Scientists estimated how many nucleated cells there were by amplifying reference gene primers. The assay was immunoSEQ multiplex PCR, and TCRdb's table has in-frame clones only and misses some. V and J calls and clone size are as listed in that table; D and trimming were resolved from the DNA. The sample lists 84,000 or so clones, approximately 80% occurring once. The length of the CDR3 is 12 residues. Germline V gene sequence: CDR1 KGHSH, CDR2 LQKENI. The germline V and J ends were trimmed by 6 bases and 6 bases, with 10 bases remaining between them. This clone is a singleton in its sample.

This receptor was taken from a human donor in a cohort sampled during active COVID-19. This chain links TRBV18 with TRBJ2-3, with D possibly TRBD1 on 6 matching bases. The sample comprised peripheral blood. The CDR3 nucleotides read TGTGCCAGCTCCCCAACAGGGGATACGCAGTATTTT. Amino acids: CASSPTGDTQYF. The whole variable domain, remainder taken from reference TRBV18 and TRBJ2-3, is NAGVMQNPRHLVRRRGQEARLRCSPMKGHSHVYWYRQLPEEGLKFMVYLQKENIIDESGMPKERFSAEFPKEGPSILRIQQVVRGDSAAYFCASSPTGDTQYFGPGTRLTVL.